These T cell receptor beta chains were read from a single sample in a study of CD8+ T cells in alopecia areata. Repertoires were generated with immunoSEQ multiplex PCR, while TCRdb's copy carries only in-frame clones and drops some. The sample yields 150,000 to 200,000 clones, around 63% seen once. The sample in question was CD4+ T cells sorted from blood, obtained at week 0. The source is a human donor with alopecia areata. Each CDR3 is given with its conserved first and last residue. A D gene is named only where the DNA matches it firmly. Only some rows state a clone size, as once, few, many or a class for expanded clones.

J gene: TRBJ1-2
D gene: TRBD1
V gene: TRBV30
clone size: -
CDR3 protein: CAWAKTGTDVYGYTF
CDR3 DNA: TGTGCCTGGGCAAAAACCGGGACAGACGTCTATGGCTACACCTTC

J gene: TRBJ2-6
D gene: -
V gene: TRBV7-9
clone size: -
CDR3 protein: CASQLRGANVLTF
CDR3 DNA: TGTGCCAGCCAACTTCGGGGGGCCAACGTCCTGACTTTC

J gene: TRBJ2-7
D gene: -
V gene: TRBV6-5
clone size: -
CDR3 protein: CASSRGAKTYEQYF
CDR3 DNA: TGTGCCAGCAGCCGTGGGGCTAAAACCTACGAGCAGTACTTC

J gene: TRBJ1-2
D gene: -
V gene: TRBV4-3
clone size: -
CDR3 protein: CASSQEGYGYTF
CDR3 DNA: TGCGCCAGCAGCCAAGAGGGATATGGCTACACCTTC

J gene: TRBJ2-2
D gene: -
V gene: TRBV30
clone size: -
CDR3 protein: CAWSVRQVSGELFF
CDR3 DNA: TGTGCCTGGAGTGTGAGGCAGGTTTCCGGGGAGCTGTTTTTT

J gene: TRBJ2-3
D gene: -
V gene: TRBV6-6
clone size: -
CDR3 protein: CASSQNSAFGPDTQYF
CDR3 DNA: TGTGCCAGCAGTCAAAATAGCGCCTTCGGTCCAGATACGCAGTATTTT

J gene: TRBJ2-6
D gene: -
V gene: TRBV4-3
clone size: -
CDR3 protein: CASSQGSPPGANVLTF
CDR3 DNA: TGCGCCAGCAGCCAAGGATCCCCCCCTGGGGCCAACGTCCTGACTTTC

J gene: TRBJ1-5
D gene: -
V gene: TRBV29-1
clone size: -
CDR3 protein: CSADGVSNQPQHF
CDR3 DNA: TGCAGCGCCGATGGGGTAAGCAATCAGCCCCAGCATTTT

J gene: TRBJ1-1
D gene: -
V gene: TRBV5-1
clone size: -
CDR3 protein: CASSPEGGAIMNTEAFF
CDR3 DNA: TGCGCCAGCAGCCCGGAGGGAGGGGCGATCATGAACACTGAAGCTTTCTTT

J gene: TRBJ2-7
D gene: TRBD1
V gene: TRBV7-6
clone size: -
CDR3 protein: CASSLDRGPYEQYF
CDR3 DNA: TGTGCCAGCAGCTTAGACAGGGGCCCCTACGAGCAGTACTTC

J gene: TRBJ2-1
D gene: -
V gene: TRBV30
clone size: -
CDR3 protein: CAWGIGSYNEQFF
CDR3 DNA: TGTGCCTGGGGGATTGGCTCCTACAATGAGCAGTTCTTC

J gene: TRBJ1-2
D gene: TRBD1
V gene: TRBV29-1
clone size: -
CDR3 protein: CSVAQGARGYTF
CDR3 DNA: TGCAGCGTCGCACAGGGGGCGAGAGGCTACACCTTC

J gene: TRBJ2-3
D gene: TRBD2
V gene: TRBV7-8
clone size: -
CDR3 protein: CASSWTSGGSGDTQYF
CDR3 DNA: TGTGCCAGCAGCTGGACTAGCGGGGGGTCGGGAGATACGCAGTATTTT

J gene: TRBJ1-2
D gene: TRBD1
V gene: TRBV2
clone size: -
CDR3 protein: CASSEDRAYYGYTF
CDR3 DNA: TGTGCCAGCAGTGAGGACAGGGCGTACTATGGCTACACCTTC

J gene: TRBJ1-1
D gene: -
V gene: TRBV2
clone size: -
CDR3 protein: CASSEALGPNTEAFF
CDR3 DNA: TGTGCCAGCAGTGAAGCGCTGGGTCCGAACACTGAAGCTTTCTTT

J gene: TRBJ2-2
D gene: -
V gene: TRBV6-5
clone size: -
CDR3 protein: CASSFFGELFF
CDR3 DNA: TGTGCCAGCAGTTTTTTCGGGGAGCTGTTTTTT

J gene: TRBJ2-5
D gene: -
V gene: TRBV11-2
clone size: -
CDR3 protein: CASSSGVLAQETQYF
CDR3 DNA: TGTGCCAGCAGCTCAGGGGTACTAGCGCAAGAGACCCAGTACTTC

J gene: TRBJ1-2
D gene: -
V gene: TRBV30
clone size: once
CDR3 protein: CAWAGTRGSIDGYTF
CDR3 DNA: TGTGCCTGGGCCGGGACAAGGGGCAGCATAGACGGCTACACCTTC

J gene: TRBJ1-1
D gene: -
V gene: TRBV9
clone size: -
CDR3 protein: CASSVAVGGLTEAFF
CDR3 DNA: TGTGCCAGCAGCGTAGCGGTCGGGGGGCTAACTGAAGCTTTCTTT

J gene: TRBJ2-1
D gene: -
V gene: TRBV7-2
clone size: -
CDR3 protein: CASSLAFGGYNEQFF
CDR3 DNA: TGTGCCAGCAGCCTAGCATTTGGGGGCTACAATGAGCAGTTCTTC

J gene: TRBJ1-5
D gene: -
V gene: TRBV6-1
clone size: -
CDR3 protein: CASSDGVTRPQHF
CDR3 DNA: TGTGCCAGCAGTGACGGGGTCACGAGGCCCCAGCATTTT

J gene: TRBJ2-2
D gene: -
V gene: TRBV19
clone size: -
CDR3 protein: CASSIGPGITGELFF
CDR3 DNA: TGTGCCAGTAGTATAGGTCCCGGAATCACCGGGGAGCTGTTTTTT

J gene: TRBJ1-5
D gene: -
V gene: TRBV4-3
clone size: -
CDR3 protein: CASSQEARDHQPQHF
CDR3 DNA: TGCGCCAGCAGCCAAGAAGCACGGGATCACCAGCCCCAGCATTTT

J gene: TRBJ2-2
D gene: TRBD1
V gene: TRBV2
clone size: -
CDR3 protein: CASSSPGGGNTGELFF
CDR3 DNA: TGTGCCAGCAGTTCTCCAGGGGGTGGGAACACCGGGGAGCTGTTTTTT

J gene: TRBJ1-1
D gene: -
V gene: TRBV9
clone size: -
CDR3 protein: CASSVSGTFGEAFF
CDR3 DNA: TGTGCCAGCAGCGTAAGCGGAACCTTCGGTGAAGCTTTCTTT

J gene: TRBJ2-2
D gene: TRBD1
V gene: TRBV29-1
clone size: -
CDR3 protein: CSVLDRENTGELFF
CDR3 DNA: TGCAGCGTTTTAGACAGGGAGAACACCGGGGAGCTGTTTTTT

J gene: TRBJ2-2
D gene: -
V gene: TRBV7-2
clone size: -
CDR3 protein: CASSLRGTGELFF
CDR3 DNA: TGTGCCAGCAGCTTACGCGGCACCGGGGAGCTGTTTTTT

J gene: TRBJ2-1
D gene: -
V gene: TRBV7-2
clone size: -
CDR3 protein: CASSLTGALYNEQFF
CDR3 DNA: TGTGCCAGCAGCTTAACGGGGGCTCTCTACAATGAGCAGTTCTTC

J gene: TRBJ1-3
D gene: -
V gene: TRBV7-2
clone size: few
CDR3 protein: CASSSSPNTIYF
CDR3 DNA: TGTGCCAGCAGCTCCTCGCCAAACACCATATATTTT

J gene: TRBJ1-1
D gene: TRBD1
V gene: TRBV5-1
clone size: -
CDR3 protein: CASSPGTGGFMNTEAFF
CDR3 DNA: TGCGCCAGCAGCCCCGGGACAGGGGGCTTCATGAACACTGAAGCTTTCTTT

J gene: TRBJ2-1
D gene: -
V gene: TRBV6-6
clone size: -
CDR3 protein: CASTDSSGLTNNEQFF
CDR3 DNA: TGTGCCAGCACGGATTCCAGCGGGCTCACAAACAATGAGCAGTTCTTC

J gene: TRBJ2-3
D gene: -
V gene: TRBV4-3
clone size: once
CDR3 protein: CASSQAMADTQYF
CDR3 DNA: TGCGCCAGCAGCCAAGCAATGGCAGATACGCAGTATTTT

J gene: TRBJ2-5
D gene: -
V gene: TRBV29-1
clone size: few
CDR3 protein: CSVEDPHARQETQYF
CDR3 DNA: TGCAGCGTTGAAGATCCGCATGCTAGACAAGAGACCCAGTACTTC

J gene: TRBJ2-4
D gene: -
V gene: TRBV6-6
clone size: -
CDR3 protein: CASSTPDIQYF
CDR3 DNA: TGTGCCAGCAGTACGCCGGACATTCAGTACTTC

J gene: TRBJ2-3
D gene: -
V gene: TRBV29-1
clone size: -
CDR3 protein: CSVGRSFTDTQYF
CDR3 DNA: TGCAGCGTGGGGCGGTCATTCACAGATACGCAGTATTTT

J gene: TRBJ1-2
D gene: TRBD1
V gene: TRBV9
clone size: once
CDR3 protein: CASSVATGQGYGYTF
CDR3 DNA: TGTGCCAGCAGCGTAGCTACAGGACAGGGATATGGCTACACCTTC

J gene: TRBJ1-4
D gene: -
V gene: TRBV29-1
clone size: -
CDR3 protein: CSVEGRWDKDEKLFF
CDR3 DNA: TGCAGCGTTGAGGGGCGTTGGGACAAGGATGAAAAACTGTTTTTT

J gene: TRBJ2-7
D gene: -
V gene: TRBV4-1
clone size: -
CDR3 protein: CASSQIIPTAPRGYEQYF
CDR3 DNA: TGCGCCAGCAGCCAAATCATTCCGACAGCTCCTCGCGGATACGAGCAGTACTTC

J gene: TRBJ1-1
D gene: TRBD1
V gene: TRBV7-2
clone size: few
CDR3 protein: CASSPGGGVEAFF
CDR3 DNA: TGTGCCAGCAGCCCAGGGGGAGGGGTCGAAGCTTTCTTT

J gene: TRBJ2-3
D gene: TRBD1
V gene: TRBV29-1
clone size: -
CDR3 protein: CSVEGQGLRAQYF
CDR3 DNA: TGCAGCGTTGAGGGACAGGGTCTACGTGCGCAGTATTTT

J gene: TRBJ2-3
D gene: -
V gene: TRBV5-6
clone size: -
CDR3 protein: CASSQRDRYTDTQYF
CDR3 DNA: TGTGCCAGCAGCCAACGGGACCGCTACACAGATACGCAGTATTTT

J gene: TRBJ1-6
D gene: TRBD1
V gene: TRBV14
clone size: -
CDR3 protein: CASSDRVVSPLHF
CDR3 DNA: TGTGCCAGCAGCGACAGGGTAGTGTCACCCCTCCACTTT

J gene: TRBJ2-3
D gene: TRBD2
V gene: TRBV29-1
clone size: few
CDR3 protein: CSVTLLAGGTDTQYF
CDR3 DNA: TGCAGCGTCACCCTTCTAGCGGGGGGGACAGATACGCAGTATTTT

J gene: TRBJ2-1
D gene: TRBD2
V gene: TRBV4-3
clone size: -
CDR3 protein: CASSQGLASSYNEQFF
CDR3 DNA: TGCGCCAGCAGCCAGGGACTAGCTTCTTCCTACAATGAGCAGTTCTTC

J gene: TRBJ1-1
D gene: -
V gene: TRBV29-1
clone size: -
CDR3 protein: CSPRRLGLNTEAFF
CDR3 DNA: TGCAGCCCACGAAGGTTGGGTTTGAACACTGAAGCTTTCTTT

J gene: TRBJ2-3
D gene: -
V gene: TRBV29-1
clone size: few
CDR3 protein: CSVEGRPSTDTQYF
CDR3 DNA: TGCAGCGTTGAAGGTCGTCCATCCACAGATACGCAGTATTTT

J gene: TRBJ1-6
D gene: TRBD1
V gene: TRBV4-3
clone size: -
CDR3 protein: CASSQGGQAGNSPLHF
CDR3 DNA: TGCGCCAGCAGCCAAGGGGGACAGGCTGGGAATTCACCCCTCCACTTT

J gene: TRBJ1-1
D gene: -
V gene: TRBV29-1
clone size: few
CDR3 protein: CSVDRATEAFF
CDR3 DNA: TGCAGCGTTGATAGGGCCACTGAAGCTTTCTTT

J gene: TRBJ1-6
D gene: -
V gene: TRBV19
clone size: -
CDR3 protein: CASTGTFSSYNSPLHF
CDR3 DNA: TGTGCCAGTACCGGGACTTTCAGCTCCTATAATTCACCCCTCCACTTT

J gene: TRBJ2-4
D gene: -
V gene: TRBV27
clone size: -
CDR3 protein: CASSPSIGPKNIQYF
CDR3 DNA: TGTGCCAGCAGTCCAAGCATAGGGCCCAAAAACATTCAGTACTTC

J gene: TRBJ2-1
D gene: TRBD1
V gene: TRBV5-1
clone size: few
CDR3 protein: CASSLPGGNEQFF
CDR3 DNA: TGCGCCAGCAGCTTGCCAGGGGGCAATGAGCAGTTCTTC

J gene: TRBJ1-4
D gene: -
V gene: TRBV29-1
clone size: -
CDR3 protein: CSVVTATNEKLFF
CDR3 DNA: TGCAGCGTTGTTACAGCAACTAATGAAAAACTGTTTTTT